The 27 T cell receptor beta chains given below trace back to one sample, sequenced in a study of OX40 agonist ivuxolimab in advanced cancers. The data were produced by immunoSEQ multiplex PCR, yet TCRdb's version contains in-frame clones alone and is incomplete. The sample holds about 120,000 clones, 75% to 90% seen once. This sample comprised CD4+ or CD8+ T cells sorted from blood, obtained in a trial of the OX40 agonist ivuxolimab. The receptors were gathered from an adult with an advanced solid tumor such as melanoma, head and neck, liver or kidney cancer.

This clone was detected once. This rearrangement joins TRBV2 to TRBJ1-5, with unresolved D. Trimming took off 2 bases at V and 7 bases at J, with 12 bases between the two ends. Germline lookup yields CDR1 SNHLY and CDR2 FYNNEI. The CDR3 length is 14 residues. CDR3 nucleotide sequence: TGTGCCAGCAGTGAAAACCGTCTGGGACAGCCCCAGCATTTT. Translating it yields CASSENRLGQPQHF. Drawing the rest from reference TRBV2 and TRBJ1-5, the complete variable domain is EPEVTQTPSHQVTQMGQEVILRCVPISNHLYFYWYRQILGQKVEFLVSFYNNEISEKSEIFDDQFSVERPDGSNFTLKIRSTKLEDSAMYFCASSENRLGQPQHFGDGTRLSIL.

The V gene is TRBV20-1, the J gene TRBJ2-7; unclear D gene. V lost 1 base, J lost 2 bases, and 0 bases lay in between. Germline V gene lookup returns CDR1 DFQATT and CDR2 SNEGSKA (reference sequence). This CDR3 has 10 amino acids. The CDR3 region has the DNA TGCAGTGCTAGAGCCTACGAGCAGTACTTC. As protein: CSARAYEQYF.

The V and J genes are TRBV30 and TRBJ1-2; D unclear. Germline values: CDR1 GTSNPN, CDR2 SVGIG (reference sequence). V lost 0 bases, J lost 4 bases, and 9 bases lay in between. The CDR3 extends over 13 amino acids. The CDR3 DNA reads as TGTGCCTGGAGTGTAGGTTCCTCCTATGGCTACACCTTC. This translates into CAWSVGSSYGYTF.

V is TRBV11-2 and J is TRBJ2-3; 8 nucleotides agree with TRBD2. In germline, CDR1 is SGHAT, CDR2 FQNNGV. The length of the CDR3 is 15 residues. V shed 3 bases and J 3 bases; nucleotides not matched to a gene: 5. For the CDR3, the DNA is TGTGCCAGCAGCTTTAAGGCGGGGGGTACAGATACGCAGTATTTT. This sequence encodes CASSFKAGGTDTQYF.

This chain links TRBV9 with TRBJ2-5; D could derive from TRBD1 or TRBD2 (5 bases each). CDR3 length: 13 residues. V was shortened by 4 bases and J by 5 bases, with 12 bases between the two germline ends. Germline CDR1 and CDR2: SGDLS and YYNGEE. The CDR3 DNA reads as TGTGCCAGCAGCTCCGGGGCGGCGGAGACCCAGTACTTC. Translation gives CASSSGAAETQYF.

V and J are TRBV5-5 and TRBJ1-4, with D maybe TRBD1 (6 bases). CDR3 length: 15 residues. V lost 3 bases to trimming and J lost 7 bases, with 16 bases between them. In germline, CDR1 is SGHKS, CDR2 YYEKEE (reference sequence). CDR3 sequence: CASSSLTGTLEKLFF. Written as DNA, the CDR3 is TGTGCCAGCAGCTCGTTAACAGGGACCCTTGAAAAACTGTTTTTT.

The chain uses TRBV6-4 and TRBJ1-6; D remains unclear. The V gene lost 6 bases and the J gene lost 8 bases, with 17 bases spanning the gap. Germline CDR1 MRHNA, CDR2 SNTAGT. This CDR3 has 15 residues. For the CDR3, the DNA is TGTGCCAGCAGGAGAAGGGAGGATGAATATTCACCCCTCCACTTT. Encoded protein: CASRRREDEYSPLHF.

The CDR3 sequence is CASRQSVTDTQYF. As DNA, the CDR3 is TGTGCCAGCAGACAGTCAGTCACAGATACGCAGTATTTT. J is TRBJ2-3 and V is TRBV6-4; no definite D call. Between the trimmed V and J ends, which lost 6 bases and 2 bases, there was a span of 9 bases. Germline values: CDR1 MRHNA, CDR2 SNTAGT. The CDR3 consists of 13 residues.

This clone was recorded only once. V and J are TRBV21-1 and TRBJ2-7; the table gives TRBD1 as D, unverified against the DNA. TRBV21-1 is a pseudogene locus. The CDR3 has 16 residues. The CDR3: CASSKVEADSFYEQYF. The CDR3 DNA is TGTGCCAGCAGCAAAGTCGAGGCGGACAGCTTCTACGAGCAGTACTTC.

The chain recombines TRBV28 with TRBJ1-5; D not certain. The CDR3 is 13 residues long. Trimming left V 8 bases short and J 6 bases short, with 14 bases between. Per the germline V gene, CDR1 is MDHEN and CDR2 is SYDVKM. The CDR3 DNA follows: TGTGCCAGCCATGTAAGGATTGGTCAGCCCCAGCATTTT. Protein sequence: CASHVRIGQPQHF.

CDR3 nucleotide sequence: TGTGCCAGCAGCTCGAGACAGGGGACCTACGAGCAGTACTTC. Residues: CASSSRQGTYEQYF. The V and J genes are TRBV7-6 and TRBJ2-7, with 8 positions matching TRBD1. Per the germline V gene, CDR1 is SGHVS and CDR2 is FNYEAQ. This CDR3 contains 14 residues. Trimming cost V 4 bases and J 2 bases; bases outside gene matches: 4.

The gene calls are TRBV19 and TRBJ2-7; 11 positions match TRBD1. Germline CDR1 LNHDA, CDR2 SQIVND (reference sequence). The CDR3 covers 16 residues. J lost 2 bases, V lost 0 bases, and 3 bases had no gene match. CDR3 in DNA: TGTGCCAGTAGTATAGACGGACAGGGGGCCACCTACGAGCAGTACTTC. Its translation: CASSIDGQGATYEQYF.

This chain links TRBV28 with TRBJ1-1; D call uncertain. This CDR3 contains 14 residues. Trimming took 4 bases from V and 5 from J, leaving 14 bases between them. Germline assignment: CDR1 MDHEN and CDR2 SYDVKM. CDR3 sequence reads: CASSSGGSATEAFF. CDR3 DNA sequence: TGTGCCAGCAGTTCCGGAGGGAGTGCGACTGAAGCTTTCTTT.

The J gene is TRBJ2-3, the V gene TRBV5-1; 9 nucleotides agree with TRBD2. This CDR3 has 16 residues. Trimming at V came to 0 bases and at J to 3 bases, leaving 5 bases not matched to a gene. CDR1 is SGHRS and CDR2 is YFSETQ in the germline V gene. The DNA of the CDR3 is TGCGCCAGCAGCTTGGCCTCTAGCGGGGAAACAGATACGCAGTATTTT. Its translation: CASSLASSGETDTQYF.

This chain uses TRBV7-2 with TRBJ2-2; no firm D call. Germline-derived CDR1 and CDR2 are SGHTA and FQGNSA. The length of the CDR3 is 12 residues. V was clipped by 6 bases and J by 8 bases, with 10 bases between them. CDR3 protein: CASRLGPGELFF. As DNA, the CDR3 is TGTGCCAGCAGACTCGGCCCTGGGGAGCTGTTTTTT.

The chain combines TRBV5-5 with TRBJ1-4; D unresolved. This CDR3 comprises 14 residues. Trimming removed 4 bases at V and 5 bases at J, with 12 bases between. CDR1 and CDR2 from the germline V gene are SGHKS and YYEKEE (reference sequence). The CDR3 DNA reads as TGTGCCAGCAGCCCCCCCGTCGTGAATGAAAAACTGTTTTTT. Protein: CASSPPVVNEKLFF.

This sequence joins TRBV19 and TRBJ1-3; D ambiguous. In germline, CDR1 is LNHDA, CDR2 SQIVND (reference sequence). Trimming cost V 3 bases and J 6 bases, with 9 bases left between them. There are 13 residues in the CDR3. In DNA form, the CDR3 reads TGTGCCAGTAGTATCAACTCCATAAACACCATATATTTT. Translation gives CASSINSINTIYF.

The V gene is TRBV27, the J gene TRBJ1-4; 10 bases are shared with TRBD1. The CDR3 length is 15 residues. The V gene end was trimmed by 4 bases and the J gene end by 7 bases; junction bases not matched to a gene: 6. Germline lookup yields CDR1 MNHEY and CDR2 SMNVEV (reference sequence). The CDR3 spells CASSSATGGGEKLFF. The CDR3 nucleotides are TGTGCCAGCAGTTCAGCGACAGGGGGCGGTGAAAAACTGTTTTTT.

V usage is TRBV4-3 and J usage is TRBJ1-6; D remains ambiguous. V was clipped by 1 base and J by 7 bases, with 11 bases between them. The CDR3 totals 15 residues. Germline-derived CDR1 and CDR2 are LGHNA and YSLEER. The CDR3 loop is CASSQVTKSNSPLHF. The CDR3, as DNA: TGCGCCAGCAGCCAAGTTACCAAATCAAATTCACCCCTCCACTTT.

The CDR3 sequence: CASSLAGSYEQYF. CDR3 coding DNA: TGTGCCAGCAGCTTAGCCGGGTCCTACGAGCAGTACTTC. The genes are TRBV7-9 and TRBJ2-7; D not certain. Trimming took 0 bases from V and 1 from J, leaving 4 bases between them. The CDR3 length is 13 residues. The germline gives CDR1 SEHNR, CDR2 FQNEAQ (reference sequence). The full variable domain, its missing parts supplied by reference TRBV7-9 and TRBJ2-7, is DTGVSQNPRHKITKRGQNVTFRCDPISEHNRLYWYRQTLGQGPEFLTYFQNEAQLEKSRLLSDRFSAERPKGSFSTLEIQRTEQGDSAMYLCASSLAGSYEQYFGPGTRLTVT.

DNA for the CDR3: TGTGCCAGCAGTTTATTGGTTACTGAAGCTTTCTTT. As protein: CASSLLVTEAFF. The V call is TRBV28, the J call TRBJ1-1; D uncertain. The CDR3 runs 12 residues. The V end was cut by 1 base, the J end by 5 bases, with 5 bases between. In germline, CDR1 is MDHEN, CDR2 SYDVKM.

The chain carries TRBV5-1 and TRBJ1-3; TRBD1 is a possible D gene (6 bases). The CDR3 has 15 amino acids. Trimming shortened V by 1 base and J by 4 bases, and 12 bases separated the two germline ends. From germline, CDR1 is SGHRS and CDR2 YFSETQ. The CDR3 region has the DNA TGCGCCAGCAGCTTGTCAGGGGACAAAGGAAACACCATATATTTT. It is translated as CASSLSGDKGNTIYF. The variable domain in full, completed from reference TRBV5-1 and TRBJ1-3, reads KAGVTQTPRYLIKTRGQQVTLSCSPISGHRSVSWYQQTPGQGLQFLFEYFSETQRNKGNFPGRFSGRQFSNSRSEMNVSTLELGDSALYLCASSLSGDKGNTIYFGEGSWLTVV.

The sample holds one count of this clone. A read error may account for a junction end that differs from germline. The CDR3 nucleotides read TGTGCCAGCAGCTCACCAGAACCAGACCCCTCCTACTATGGCCACACCTTC. Translated: CASSSPEPDPSYYGHTF. The chain couples TRBV7-9 to TRBJ1-2; D is unclear. This CDR3 comprises 17 residues. CDR1 is SEHNR and CDR2 is FQNEAQ in the germline V gene (reference sequence).

The rearrangement uses TRBV6-6 and TRBJ2-1, with TRBD1 identical over 7 bases. This CDR3 spans 15 amino acids. CDR1 and CDR2 from the germline V gene are MNHNY and SVGAGI (reference sequence). With V trimmed by 4 bases and J by 0 bases, 3 bases remained unmatched. The CDR3 loop reads CASSSSGGSYNEQFF. The CDR3 DNA reads TGTGCCAGCAGTTCGTCAGGGGGCTCCTACAATGAGCAGTTCTTC.

V gene TRBV19 combines with J gene TRBJ1-1, with 10 bases that match TRBD1. The germline V gene encodes CDR1 LNHDA and CDR2 SQIVND (reference sequence). The CDR3 is 16 amino acids. Trimming took 5 bases from V and 2 from J; bases not matched to a gene: 8. CDR3 DNA sequence: TGTGCCAGTAGTGTGACAGGGGGCAGGATAAACACTGAAGCTTTCTTT. Translated: CASSVTGGRINTEAFF.

CDR3 nucleotide sequence: TGTGCCAGCTCACCACGGGGGGGCGGCGGCACAGATACGCAGTATTTT. Amino acids: CASSPRGGGGTDTQYF. The V call is TRBV18, the J call TRBJ2-3; perhaps TRBD2 as D (7 bases). CDR1 and CDR2 (germline): KGHSH, LQKENI. This CDR3 is 16 amino acids long. V was pared by 1 base and J by 1 base, with 12 bases between.

V is TRBV5-4 and J is TRBJ2-1, with D maybe TRBD1 (5 bases). This CDR3 has 15 residues. From germline, CDR1 is SGHNT and CDR2 YYREEE (reference sequence). V lost 0 bases and J 6 bases, leaving 13 bases between the germline ends. CDR3 protein: CASSLVAGQRNEQFF. The CDR3 region has the DNA TGTGCCAGCAGCTTGGTCGCAGGGCAACGCAATGAGCAGTTCTTC.